A selection of T cell receptor beta chains follows, all from one sample in a study of blood T cell repertoires in COVID-19. Here immunoSEQ multiplex PCR was the method, and the copy in TCRdb shows in-frame clones only, minus some. The sample includes around 310,000 clones, over 80% seen only once; the top ten take less than 6.5%. Sequencing input: PBMCs or T cells enriched from blood (not recorded which). The receptors originated from a man between 25 and 39 years old who had recovered from COVID-19. The CDR3 runs from the conserved cysteine through the conserved F or W. A D gene is named only where the DNA matches it firmly. Clone size appears in some rows only: once, few, many, or a class for an expanded clone.

d_call: TRBD1; cdr3_length: 15; j_call: TRBJ1-2; v_call: TRBV5-1; clone_size: .; cdr3_aa: CASSLGTGEIYGYTF; cdr3_nt: TGCGCCAGCAGCTTGGGGACAGGGGAGATCTATGGCTACACCTTC
d_call: TRBD1; cdr3_length: 15; j_call: TRBJ1-2; v_call: TRBV6-5; clone_size: .; cdr3_aa: CASVDRGRAGYGYTF; cdr3_nt: TGTGCCAGCGTGGACAGGGGGCGCGCCGGGTATGGCTACACCTTC
d_call: .; cdr3_length: 14; j_call: TRBJ2-7; v_call: TRBV9; clone_size: .; cdr3_aa: CASSVGPSSYEQYF; cdr3_nt: TGTGCCAGCAGCGTTGGTCCTAGCTCCTACGAGCAGTACTTC
d_call: TRBD1; cdr3_length: 15; j_call: TRBJ2-2; v_call: TRBV5-6; clone_size: .; cdr3_aa: CASSPRQGGTGELFF; cdr3_nt: TGTGCCAGCAGCCCTAGACAGGGCGGCACCGGGGAGCTGTTTTTT
d_call: TRBD2; cdr3_length: 16; j_call: TRBJ2-3; v_call: TRBV13; clone_size: .; cdr3_aa: CASSLPRRGGSDTQYF; cdr3_nt: TGTGCCAGCAGCTTACCAAGGCGGGGGGGCTCAGATACGCAGTATTTT
d_call: .; cdr3_length: 16; j_call: TRBJ2-1; v_call: TRBV5-1; clone_size: .; cdr3_aa: CASSPQGPGPYNEQFF; cdr3_nt: TGCGCCAGCAGCCCCCAGGGCCCAGGTCCCTACAATGAGCAGTTCTTC
d_call: .; cdr3_length: 14; j_call: TRBJ1-4; v_call: TRBV5-4; clone_size: .; cdr3_aa: CASSKTGTNEKLFF; cdr3_nt: TGTGCCAGCAGTAAGACAGGCACTAATGAAAAACTGTTTTTT
d_call: TRBD1; cdr3_length: 17; j_call: TRBJ2-7; v_call: TRBV5-5; clone_size: .; cdr3_aa: CASRSGAWGQGASEQYF; cdr3_nt: TGTGCCAGCAGGTCCGGGGCTTGGGGACAGGGGGCCAGTGAGCAGTACTTC
d_call: TRBD2; cdr3_length: 14; j_call: TRBJ2-1; v_call: TRBV10-3; clone_size: .; cdr3_aa: CAISVGGGWNEQFF; cdr3_nt: TGTGCCATCAGTGTTGGCGGGGGGTGGAATGAGCAGTTCTTC
d_call: TRBD2; cdr3_length: 17; j_call: TRBJ2-4; v_call: TRBV6-1; clone_size: .; cdr3_aa: CASSADGGGLAKNIQYF; cdr3_nt: TGTGCCAGCAGTGCCGATGGCGGGGGGCTAGCCAAAAACATTCAGTACTTC
d_call: TRBD2; cdr3_length: 14; j_call: TRBJ2-5; v_call: TRBV5-1; clone_size: .; cdr3_aa: CASSPTSGGETQYF; cdr3_nt: TGCGCCAGCAGCCCGACTAGCGGGGGGGAGACCCAGTACTTC
d_call: TRBD1; cdr3_length: 12; j_call: TRBJ1-2; v_call: TRBV9; clone_size: .; cdr3_aa: CASSATGGGYTF; cdr3_nt: TGTGCCAGCAGCGCGACAGGGGGTGGCTACACCTTC
d_call: .; cdr3_length: 16; j_call: TRBJ1-3; v_call: TRBV7-2; clone_size: .; cdr3_aa: CASSFSQVGSGNTIYF; cdr3_nt: TGTGCCAGCAGCTTCTCGCAGGTCGGCTCTGGAAACACCATATATTTT
d_call: TRBD1; cdr3_length: 16; j_call: TRBJ1-2; v_call: TRBV9; clone_size: .; cdr3_aa: CASSLWTGGADYGYTF; cdr3_nt: TGTGCCAGCAGCCTTTGGACAGGGGGCGCGGACTATGGCTACACCTTC
d_call: TRBD2; cdr3_length: 15; j_call: TRBJ2-1; v_call: TRBV2; clone_size: .; cdr3_aa: CASSGDSGEYNEQFF; cdr3_nt: TGTGCCAGCAGTGGAGATAGCGGGGAATACAATGAGCAGTTCTTC
d_call: TRBD1; cdr3_length: 13; j_call: TRBJ1-3; v_call: TRBV2; clone_size: few; cdr3_aa: CASSTGTGNFIYF; cdr3_nt: TGTGCCAGCAGTACCGGGACAGGGAACTTCATATATTTT
d_call: TRBD1; cdr3_length: 19; j_call: TRBJ1-2; v_call: TRBV5-1; clone_size: few; cdr3_aa: CASSLRGLGGQRANYGYTF; cdr3_nt: TGCGCCAGCAGCTTGAGGGGGCTTGGAGGGCAGCGAGCTAACTATGGCTACACCTTC
d_call: TRBD2; cdr3_length: 15; j_call: TRBJ2-1; v_call: TRBV7-3; clone_size: .; cdr3_aa: CASSLAGGPRNEQFF; cdr3_nt: TGTGCCAGCAGCTTAGCGGGGGGGCCCCGCAATGAGCAGTTCTTC
d_call: .; cdr3_length: 16; j_call: TRBJ2-6; v_call: TRBV4-1; clone_size: .; cdr3_aa: CASSPDRGSGANVLTF; cdr3_nt: TGCGCCAGCAGCCCAGACCGGGGCTCTGGGGCCAACGTCCTGACTTTC
d_call: .; cdr3_length: 14; j_call: TRBJ2-5; v_call: TRBV18; clone_size: .; cdr3_aa: CASSPPGVPETQYF; cdr3_nt: TGTGCCAGCTCACCACCAGGGGTTCCAGAGACCCAGTACTTC
d_call: TRBD1; cdr3_length: 14; j_call: TRBJ1-4; v_call: TRBV5-1; clone_size: .; cdr3_aa: CASSQGQEHEKLFF; cdr3_nt: TGCGCCAGCAGCCAGGGACAGGAGCATGAAAAACTGTTTTTT
d_call: TRBD1; cdr3_length: 14; j_call: TRBJ1-2; v_call: TRBV29-1; clone_size: .; cdr3_aa: CSVTYRGQSYGYTF; cdr3_nt: TGCAGCGTTACATACAGGGGGCAGAGCTATGGCTACACCTTC
d_call: .; cdr3_length: 13; j_call: TRBJ2-1; v_call: TRBV10-2; clone_size: few; cdr3_aa: CASGQGLYNEQFF; cdr3_nt: TGCGCCAGCGGCCAGGGCCTATACAATGAGCAGTTCTTC
d_call: .; cdr3_length: 16; j_call: TRBJ2-1; v_call: TRBV4-2; clone_size: .; cdr3_aa: CASSQPPRENYNEQFF; cdr3_nt: TGTGCCAGCAGCCAGCCCCCCAGGGAAAACTACAATGAGCAGTTCTTC
d_call: .; cdr3_length: 16; j_call: TRBJ1-1; v_call: TRBV28; clone_size: .; cdr3_aa: CASSLLRGDMNTEAFF; cdr3_nt: TGTGCCAGCAGCCTTTTACGGGGTGACATGAACACTGAAGCTTTCTTT
d_call: TRBD1; cdr3_length: 15; j_call: TRBJ2-1; v_call: TRBV14; clone_size: .; cdr3_aa: CASSRTGGTYNEQFF; cdr3_nt: TGTGCCAGCAGCCGGACAGGGGGAACCTACAATGAGCAGTTCTTC
d_call: .; cdr3_length: 14; j_call: TRBJ1-2; v_call: TRBV28; clone_size: .; cdr3_aa: CASSLIKTTAGYTF; cdr3_nt: TGTGCCAGCAGTTTAATAAAGACGACTGCGGGCTACACCTTC
d_call: TRBD2; cdr3_length: 14; j_call: TRBJ2-7; v_call: TRBV5-1; clone_size: once; cdr3_aa: CASSGPSGGDEQYF; cdr3_nt: TGCGCCAGCAGCGGCCCGAGCGGGGGGGACGAGCAGTACTTC
d_call: TRBD1; cdr3_length: 17; j_call: TRBJ1-4; v_call: TRBV10-3; clone_size: .; cdr3_aa: CAISGAPDRGANEKLFF; cdr3_nt: TGTGCCATCAGTGGTGCCCCCGACAGGGGAGCTAATGAAAAACTGTTTTTT
d_call: .; cdr3_length: 14; j_call: TRBJ1-1; v_call: TRBV19; clone_size: .; cdr3_aa: CASSATRLQGGTFF; cdr3_nt: TGTGCCAGTAGCGCAACTAGGCTACAGGGTGGAACTTTCTTT
d_call: TRBD2; cdr3_length: 17; j_call: TRBJ2-2; v_call: TRBV5-1; clone_size: .; cdr3_aa: CASSLAKGSGVSGELFF; cdr3_nt: TGCGCCAGCAGCTTGGCCAAAGGTAGCGGGGTTTCCGGGGAGCTGTTTTTT
d_call: .; cdr3_length: 14; j_call: TRBJ2-3; v_call: TRBV7-8; clone_size: .; cdr3_aa: CASSFDTRTDTQYF; cdr3_nt: TGTGCCAGCAGCTTTGACACTCGCACAGATACGCAGTATTTT
d_call: .; cdr3_length: 14; j_call: TRBJ2-2; v_call: TRBV25-1; clone_size: few; cdr3_aa: CASGRTENTGELFF; cdr3_nt: TGTGCCAGCGGACGGACAGAGAACACCGGGGAGCTGTTTTTT
d_call: .; cdr3_length: 13; j_call: TRBJ1-2; v_call: TRBV9; clone_size: .; cdr3_aa: CASSETANYGYTF; cdr3_nt: TGTGCCAGCAGTGAGACAGCTAACTATGGCTACACCTTC
d_call: TRBD1; cdr3_length: 15; j_call: TRBJ1-1; v_call: TRBV18; clone_size: .; cdr3_aa: CASSIGQGGRTEAFF; cdr3_nt: TGTGCCAGCTCAATCGGACAGGGGGGCCGGACTGAAGCTTTCTTT
d_call: TRBD1; cdr3_length: 16; j_call: TRBJ2-1; v_call: TRBV7-8; clone_size: .; cdr3_aa: CASSIWTGRSYNEQFF; cdr3_nt: TGTGCCAGCAGCATCTGGACAGGGAGATCCTACAATGAGCAGTTCTTC
d_call: TRBD2; cdr3_length: 16; j_call: TRBJ2-1; v_call: TRBV15; clone_size: few; cdr3_aa: CATSREPSGGIAEQFF; cdr3_nt: TGTGCCACCAGCAGAGAGCCTAGCGGGGGAATAGCTGAGCAGTTCTTC
d_call: .; cdr3_length: 15; j_call: TRBJ2-5; v_call: TRBV11-2; clone_size: .; cdr3_aa: CASSLHDRPQETQYF; cdr3_nt: TGTGCCAGCAGCTTACACGACAGGCCCCAAGAGACCCAGTACTTC
d_call: .; cdr3_length: 12; j_call: TRBJ1-1; v_call: TRBV18; clone_size: .; cdr3_aa: CASSRPNTEAFF; cdr3_nt: TGTGCCAGCTCACGGCCGAACACTGAAGCTTTCTTT
d_call: .; cdr3_length: 15; j_call: TRBJ1-3; v_call: TRBV9; clone_size: .; cdr3_aa: CASSTTGRGGNTIYF; cdr3_nt: TGTGCCAGCAGCACGACCGGGAGAGGTGGAAACACCATATATTTT
d_call: .; cdr3_length: 11; j_call: TRBJ2-1; v_call: TRBV6-1; clone_size: .; cdr3_aa: CASKRSNEQFF; cdr3_nt: TGTGCCAGCAAGCGGAGCAATGAGCAGTTCTTC